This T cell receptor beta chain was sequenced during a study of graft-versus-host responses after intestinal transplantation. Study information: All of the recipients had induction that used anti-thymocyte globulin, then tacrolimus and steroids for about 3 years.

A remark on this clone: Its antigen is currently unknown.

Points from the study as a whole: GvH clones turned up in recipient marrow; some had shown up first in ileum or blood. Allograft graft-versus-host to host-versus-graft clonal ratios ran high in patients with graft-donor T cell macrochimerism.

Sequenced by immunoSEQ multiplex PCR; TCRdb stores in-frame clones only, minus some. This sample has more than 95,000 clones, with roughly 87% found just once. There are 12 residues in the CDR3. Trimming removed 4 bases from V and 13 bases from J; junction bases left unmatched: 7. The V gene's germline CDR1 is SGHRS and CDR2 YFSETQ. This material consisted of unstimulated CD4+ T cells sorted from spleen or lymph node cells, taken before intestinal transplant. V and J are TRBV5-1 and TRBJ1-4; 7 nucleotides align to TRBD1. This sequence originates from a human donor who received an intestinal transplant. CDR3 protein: CASSAQQGSLFF. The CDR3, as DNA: TGCGCCAGCAGCGCTCAACAGGGGTCACTGTTTTTT. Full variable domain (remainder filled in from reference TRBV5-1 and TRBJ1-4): KAGVTQTPRYLIKTRGQQVTLSCSPISGHRSVSWYQQTPGQGLQFLFEYFSETQRNKGNFPGRFSGRQFSNSRSEMNVSTLELGDSALYLCASSAQQGSLFFGSGTQLSVL.